One and the same sample provided the 5 T cell receptor beta chains below, sequenced in a study of control samples from healthy donors and cancer patients. Sequencing was performed with immunoSEQ multiplex PCR; in TCRdb, only in-frame clones are kept and a portion is missing. Among about 110,000 clones listed, almost 85% were seen once. Sequencing was performed on blood. These receptors came from a man younger than 30 in good health.

The sample holds one count of this clone. V gene TRBV6-2 or TRBV6-3 combines with J gene TRBJ2-7, with D perhaps TRBD1 or TRBD2 (5 bases each). V lost 6 bases, J lost 2 bases, and 26 bases lay in between. Germline CDR1 is MNHEY and CDR2 is SVGEGT. CDR3 size: 18 residues. The chain's CDR3 is CASSQSARGRTLTYEQYF. In nucleotides, the CDR3 is TGTGCCAGCAGCCAATCCGCCCGGGGCAGAACTCTTACCTACGAGCAGTACTTC.

The chain combines TRBV18 with TRBJ1-1; 9 bases match TRBD1. Germline V CDR1 and CDR2: KGHSH, LQKENI. V dropped 1 base and J dropped 1; count of bases not matched to a gene: 7. The CDR3 contains 17 residues. The CDR3 loop reads CASSPLGTGLSNTEAFF. The CDR3 DNA reads TGTGCCAGCTCACCACTCGGGACAGGGTTGTCGAACACTGAAGCTTTCTTT.

The genes are TRBV19 and TRBJ1-1; D unresolved. Germline CDR1 is LNHDA and CDR2 is SQIVND (reference sequence). V lost 1 base and J lost 4, with 13 bases in between. CDR3 size: 15 residues. The CDR3 is CASSIVQEMGTEAFF. CDR3 in DNA: TGTGCCAGTAGTATAGTCCAGGAGATGGGCACTGAAGCTTTCTTT.

This clone was seen more than once but under ten times. V and J are TRBV19 and TRBJ2-7; the D call may be TRBD1 or TRBD2 (5 bases each). The CDR3 sequence is 12 residues long. Germline V gene data show CDR1 as LNHDA and CDR2 as SQIVND (reference sequence). The ends were cut back, 6 bases at V and 5 bases at J, with 11 bases in the middle. This chain's CDR3 is CASSRDRDEQYF. The CDR3 region has the DNA TGTGCCAGTAGCCGGGACCGCGACGAGCAGTACTTC.

V is TRBV6-1 and J is TRBJ2-7; D remains unclear. V lost 3 bases and J 2 bases, leaving 11 bases between the germline ends. Germline V gene lookup returns CDR1 MNHNS and CDR2 SASEGT. The CDR3 length is 14 residues. This CDR3 reads CASSDLVPPYEQYV. The CDR3 DNA follows: TGTGCCAGCAGTGATCTGGTTCCCCCCTACGAGCAGTACGTC.